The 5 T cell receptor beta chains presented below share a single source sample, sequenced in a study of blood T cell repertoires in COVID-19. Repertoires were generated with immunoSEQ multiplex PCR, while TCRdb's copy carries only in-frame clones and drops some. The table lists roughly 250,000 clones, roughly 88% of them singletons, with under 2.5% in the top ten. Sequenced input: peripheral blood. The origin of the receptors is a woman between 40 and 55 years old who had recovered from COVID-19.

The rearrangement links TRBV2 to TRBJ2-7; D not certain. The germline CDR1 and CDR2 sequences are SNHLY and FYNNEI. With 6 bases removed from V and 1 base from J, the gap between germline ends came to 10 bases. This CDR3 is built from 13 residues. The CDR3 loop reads CASRYRGSYEQYF. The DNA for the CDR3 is TGTGCCAGCAGATATCGCGGATCCTACGAGCAGTACTTC.

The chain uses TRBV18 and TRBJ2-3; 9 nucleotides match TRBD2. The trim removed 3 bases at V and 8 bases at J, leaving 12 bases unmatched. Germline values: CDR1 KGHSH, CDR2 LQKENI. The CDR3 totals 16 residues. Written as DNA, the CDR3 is TGTGCCAGCTCACCTCCGGGACTAGCTTCGGGGGGTACGCAGTATTTT. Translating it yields CASSPPGLASGGTQYF.

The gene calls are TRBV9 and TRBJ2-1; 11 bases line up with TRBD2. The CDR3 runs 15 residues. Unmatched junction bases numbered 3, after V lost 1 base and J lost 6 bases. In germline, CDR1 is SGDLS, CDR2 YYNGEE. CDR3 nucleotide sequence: TGTGCCAGCAGCGTAACTAGCGGGGGAGGCAATGAGCAGTTCTTC. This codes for CASSVTSGGGNEQFF.

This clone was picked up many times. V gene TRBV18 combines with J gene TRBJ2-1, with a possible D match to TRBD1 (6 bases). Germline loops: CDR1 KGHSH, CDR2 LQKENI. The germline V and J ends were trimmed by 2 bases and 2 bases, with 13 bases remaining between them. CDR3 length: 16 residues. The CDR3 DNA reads TGTGCCAGCTCACCAGGTGACAGGCCGACCTACAATGAGCAGTTCTTC. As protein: CASSPGDRPTYNEQFF.

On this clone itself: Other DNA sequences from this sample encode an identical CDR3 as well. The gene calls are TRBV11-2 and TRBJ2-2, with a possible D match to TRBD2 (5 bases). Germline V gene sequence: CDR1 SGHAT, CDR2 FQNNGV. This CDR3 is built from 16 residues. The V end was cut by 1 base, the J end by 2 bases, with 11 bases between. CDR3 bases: TGTGCCAGCAGCTTAGTGGTAGCGCCCAACACCGGGGAGCTGTTTTTT. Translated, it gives CASSLVVAPNTGELFF.